The 28 T cell receptor beta chains given below trace back to one sample, sequenced in a study of cytomegalovirus exposure and HLA in healthy donors. Primers for the PCR totalled 60 Vbeta and 13 Jbeta. Produced via immunoSEQ multiplex PCR; TCRdb's table is partial and in-frame only. The top ten clones hold approximately 2.9% of a sample with about 190,000 clones, roughly 82% of them seen once. The sequenced sample consisted of PBMCs. The receptors derive from a woman aged 50 to 60 in good health and CMV-seropositive.

This clone was recorded once. This sequence joins TRBV11-3 and TRBJ2-7; D unresolved. The germline V and J ends were trimmed by 3 bases and 5 bases, with 5 bases remaining between them. The CDR3 spans 11 residues. CDR1 is SGHNT, CDR2 YENEEA, per germline. The CDR3 is CASSFPNEQYF. The CDR3 nucleotides read TGTGCCAGCAGCTTCCCTAACGAGCAGTACTTC.

The rearrangement links TRBV29-1 to TRBJ1-1; D call uncertain. The ends were cut back, 4 bases at V and 3 bases at J, with 12 bases in the middle. In germline, CDR1 is SQVTM, CDR2 ANQGSEA. The CDR3 length is 13 residues. The CDR3, as DNA: TGCAGCGTTGGAGTCAGCCGGGACACTGAAGCTTTCTTT. It encodes CSVGVSRDTEAFF.

This chain joins TRBV27 and TRBJ1-6; no firm D call. This CDR3 has 15 amino acids. The germline V and J ends were trimmed by 7 bases and 7 bases, with 17 bases remaining between them. Germline values: CDR1 MNHEY, CDR2 SMNVEV (reference sequence). The CDR3 region has the DNA TGTGCCAGCAAAGAAGGAGGAATCAACAATTCACCCCTCCACTTT. It is translated as CASKEGGINNSPLHF.

This sequence joins TRBV4-2 and TRBJ2-7; D is ambiguous. The ends were cut back, 4 bases at V and 0 bases at J, with 4 bases in the middle. Looked up from germline, CDR1 is LGHNA and CDR2 is YNFKEQ. The CDR3 is 12 residues long. The chain's CDR3 is CASSPSSYEQYF. The CDR3 DNA reads TGTGCCAGCAGCCCCAGCTCCTACGAGCAGTACTTC.

The chain couples TRBV28 to TRBJ1-5, with 7 bases matching TRBD1. V was pared by 6 bases and J by 4 bases, with 12 bases of the junction left unmatched. From germline, CDR1 is MDHEN and CDR2 SYDVKM. The CDR3 extends over 16 amino acids. This chain's CDR3 is CASSLGTEKKNQPQHF. Here the CDR3 DNA reads TGTGCCAGCAGCTTAGGGACAGAGAAAAAAAATCAGCCCCAGCATTTT.

The chain recombines TRBV4-1 with TRBJ1-1; 7 bases align to TRBD1. After removal of 5 bases from V and 1 base from J, the junction contained 7 bases not matched to a gene. The CDR3 length is 15 residues. Germline-derived CDR1 and CDR2 are MGHRA and YSYEKL. The DNA for the CDR3 is TGCGCCAGCAGCAGACAGGGCAGCTCGAACACTGAAGCTTTCTTT. Translated: CASSRQGSSNTEAFF.

The genes are TRBV5-1 and TRBJ1-1; D is uncertain. Looked up from germline, CDR1 is SGHRS and CDR2 is YFSETQ. V was clipped by 4 bases and J by 1 base, with 14 bases between them. The CDR3 contains 15 residues. The CDR3 here is CASSPPTGGNTEAFF. The DNA of the CDR3 is TGCGCCAGCAGCCCTCCGACGGGTGGGAACACTGAAGCTTTCTTT.

This clone was detected only once. This chain joins TRBV18 and TRBJ2-2; 11 positions agree with TRBD2. With V trimmed by 0 bases and J by 3 bases, 0 bases remained unmatched. This CDR3 has 16 amino acids. Germline V gene lookup returns CDR1 KGHSH and CDR2 LQKENI. CDR3: CASSPPTSGDTGELFF. CDR3 bases: TGTGCCAGCTCACCACCGACTAGCGGGGACACCGGGGAGCTGTTTTTT.

The gene calls are TRBV18 and TRBJ2-7; D is perhaps TRBD1 (5 bases). Germline lookup yields CDR1 KGHSH and CDR2 LQKENI. Trimming took 3 bases from V and 4 from J, leaving 7 bases between them. This CDR3 has 12 residues. In nucleotides, the CDR3 is TGTGCCAGCTCACCCAACAGGTACGAGCAGTACTTC. This encodes CASSPNRYEQYF.

The table lists this clone with a count of one. The chain links TRBV6-5 to TRBJ2-5, with 9 bases identical to TRBD2. The junction had 12 bases not matched to a gene; V was cut back by 11 bases and J by 5 bases. Germline assignment: CDR1 MNHEY and CDR2 SVGAGI. This CDR3 comprises 14 residues. The CDR3 nucleotides are TGTGCCGTCAGCTTCGCGGGGGGGCGGGAGACCCAGTACTTC. This encodes CAVSFAGGRETQYF.

The rearrangement joins TRBV9 to TRBJ2-5; possible D gene TRBD2, 6 bases. Trimming cost V 4 bases and J 5 bases, with 9 bases left between them. The length of the CDR3 is 12 residues. The germline gives CDR1 SGDLS, CDR2 YYNGEE. The DNA for the CDR3 is TGTGCCAGCAGCTACCGGGGGGAGACCCAGTACTTC. Translated, it gives CASSYRGETQYF.

The V call is TRBV11-1, the J call TRBJ2-1; 9 nucleotides match TRBD1. Germline lookup yields CDR1 SGHAT and CDR2 FQDESV (reference sequence). CDR3 length: 15 amino acids. V trimming: 5 bases; J trimming: 2 bases; junction bases outside the gene matches: 4. The CDR3 reads CASSPTGGAYNEQFF. The CDR3 region has the DNA TGTGCCAGCAGCCCAACAGGGGGCGCCTACAATGAGCAGTTCTTC.

The rearrangement joins TRBV2 to TRBJ2-7; TRBD1 matches at 8 bases. Germline V CDR1 and CDR2: SNHLY, FYNNEI. The CDR3 is made up of 18 amino acids. J lost 3 bases, V lost 6 bases, and 19 bases had no gene match. The CDR3 is CASSGTDRAAGSYYEQYF. For the CDR3, the DNA is TGTGCCAGCAGCGGGACGGACAGGGCGGCCGGCTCATACTACGAGCAGTACTTC.

This rearrangement joins TRBV19 to TRBJ2-7; TRBD1 aligns across 7 bases. CDR1 and CDR2 (germline): LNHDA, SQIVND (reference sequence). V shed 1 base, J shed 2 bases, and the junction held 8 bases outside the gene matches. The CDR3 has 16 residues. CDR3 sequence reads: CASSIGLGGLTYEQYF. The DNA for the CDR3 is TGTGCCAGTAGTATAGGCTTAGGGGGCCTCACCTACGAGCAGTACTTC.

The chain couples TRBV19 to TRBJ2-3; D might be TRBD2 (7 bases). CDR1 is LNHDA and CDR2 is SQIVND in the germline V gene (reference sequence). V dropped 6 bases and J dropped 2 bases, with 12 bases sitting between them. This CDR3 contains 14 residues. The CDR3 is CASRRGGLTDTQYF. In DNA form, the CDR3 reads TGTGCCAGTAGAAGGGGGGGACTCACAGATACGCAGTATTTT.

The chain uses TRBV10-3 and TRBJ2-1; no clear D. V was cut by 4 bases and J by 8 bases, with 6 bases left in between. The length of the CDR3 is 11 residues. CDR1 is ENHRY, CDR2 SYGVKD, per germline. CDR3 coding DNA: TGTGCCATCAGTGGGGCCCATGAGCAGTTCTTC. It specifies CAISGAHEQFF.

The chain couples TRBV6-5 to TRBJ2-3, with TRBD2 as a possible D gene (5 bases). The length of the CDR3 is 15 residues. The V gene lost 2 bases and the J gene lost 6 bases, with 15 bases spanning the gap. Germline V CDR1 and CDR2: MNHEY, SVGAGI. This CDR3 is CASSYGLLAPDTQYF. The DNA of the CDR3 is TGTGCCAGCAGTTACGGTTTGCTAGCCCCCGATACGCAGTATTTT.

V is TRBV6-6 and J is TRBJ2-7, with 9 bases identical to TRBD1. The trim removed 4 bases at V and 4 bases at J, leaving 11 bases unmatched. Germline CDR1 is MNHNY and CDR2 is SVGAGI (reference sequence). This CDR3 spans 16 amino acids. CDR3 DNA: TGTGCCAGCAGTTTAATCCCGGGACAGGGAGAGTACGAGCAGTACTTC. Its translation is CASSLIPGQGEYEQYF.

This chain connects TRBV6-5 to TRBJ2-7, with TRBD2 identical over 7 bases. V lost 0 bases and J lost 3; bases outside the gene matches: 8. In germline, CDR1 is MNHEY, CDR2 SVGAGI. The CDR3 is made up of 16 amino acids. The CDR3 protein is CASSYSPSGGYYEQYF. In DNA form, the CDR3 reads TGTGCCAGCAGTTACTCTCCTAGCGGAGGGTACTACGAGCAGTACTTC.

The J gene is TRBJ1-1, the V gene TRBV6-1; 7 nucleotides line up with TRBD1. The germline V gene encodes CDR1 MNHNS and CDR2 SASEGT. V shed 5 bases, J shed 2 bases, and the junction held 5 bases outside the gene matches. The CDR3 covers 14 residues. Written as DNA, the CDR3 is TGTGCCAGCAGTTTGGGGACAGCAAACACTGAAGCTTTCTTT. Translated, it gives CASSLGTANTEAFF.

The chain couples TRBV11-2 to TRBJ2-3, with TRBD1 matching over 9 bases. Losses at the gene ends were 5 bases for V and 3 bases for J; bases not matched to a gene: 6. The CDR3 has 15 amino acids. Germline V gives CDR1 SGHAT, CDR2 FQNNGV. The CDR3 nucleotides read TGTGCCAGCAGCATCACAGGGGGCAAGACAGATACGCAGTATTTT. Translated: CASSITGGKTDTQYF. Together with reference TRBV11-2 and TRBJ2-3, the CDR3 gives the full variable domain: EAGVAQSPRYKIIEKRQSVAFWCNPISGHATLYWYQQILGQGPKLLIQFQNNGVVDDSQLPKDRFSAERLKGVDSTLKIQPAKLEDSAVYLCASSITGGKTDTQYFGPGTRLTVL.

This clone was counted a single time. V gene TRBV6-5 combines with J gene TRBJ1-2; 7 bases map to TRBD1. CDR1 and CDR2 from the germline V gene are MNHEY and SVGAGI. The V and J ends lost 6 bases and 2 bases, in that order; junction bases with no gene match: 3. The CDR3 is made up of 13 amino acids. Here the CDR3 DNA reads TGTGCCAGCAGGCGACAGGGCAACTATGGCTACACCTTC. Encoded protein: CASRRQGNYGYTF.

This clone turned up a few times. The chain joins TRBV30 to TRBJ2-7; the match to TRBD1 covers 9 bases. V was pared by 3 bases and J by 5 bases, with 5 bases of the junction left unmatched. CDR3 length: 13 amino acids. Germline V lookup: CDR1 GTSNPN, CDR2 SVGIG (reference sequence). The CDR3 coding sequence is TGTGCCTGGAGCCGGACAGGGGCCGACGAGCAGTACTTC. This sequence encodes CAWSRTGADEQYF.

The rearrangement links TRBV10-3 to TRBJ1-5; tentative D call: TRBD1 (5 bases). The CDR3 sequence is 13 residues long. Trimming took off 11 bases at V and 8 bases at J, with 19 bases between the two ends. Germline V gives CDR1 ENHRY, CDR2 SYGVKD. For the CDR3, the DNA is TGTGCCTCGCGGGGCAGGGAAGTTGAGCCCCAGCATTTT. This sequence encodes CASRGREVEPQHF.

V and J are TRBV19 and TRBJ1-1; D is perhaps TRBD1 (5 bases). CDR3 length: 16 amino acids. Trimming shortened V by 2 bases and J by 5 bases, and 18 bases separated the two germline ends. Germline V gives CDR1 LNHDA, CDR2 SQIVND (reference sequence). The CDR3 nucleotides read TGTGCCAGTAGTATAACTCGCGGCTGGGGCTATACTGAAGCTTTCTTT. Its translation: CASSITRGWGYTEAFF.

This clone was seen more than once but under ten times. J is TRBJ2-5 and V is TRBV7-2; 8 nucleotides match TRBD2. The V gene end was trimmed by 1 base and the J gene end by 2 bases; junction bases not matched to a gene: 3. Germline lookup yields CDR1 SGHTA and CDR2 FQGNSA. The CDR3 is 15 amino acids. CDR3 protein: CASSLEAGEQETQYF. Written as DNA, the CDR3 is TGTGCCAGCAGCTTAGAAGCGGGGGAACAAGAGACCCAGTACTTC.

This chain joins TRBV11-3 and TRBJ2-5; no clear D. Germline values: CDR1 SGHNT, CDR2 YENEEA. There are 12 residues in the CDR3. V lost 0 bases and J lost 5, with 4 bases in between. CDR3 bases: TGTGCCAGCAGCTTAGACGGGGAGACCCAGTACTTC. This gives the protein CASSLDGETQYF. The whole variable domain, filled in from reference TRBV11-3 and TRBJ2-5, reads EAGVVQSPRYKIIEKKQPVAFWCNPISGHNTLYWYLQNLGQGPELLIRYENEEAVDDSQLPKDRFSAERLKGVDSTLKIQPAELGDSAVYLCASSLDGETQYFGPGTRLLVL.

J is TRBJ2-1 and V is TRBV28; TRBD2 matches at 8 bases. The length of the CDR3 is 15 residues. Per germline, CDR1 MDHEN and CDR2 SYDVKM. The trim removed 7 bases at V and 0 bases at J, leaving 5 bases unmatched. DNA of the CDR3: TGTGCCAGCACTACGGGAGGGAGCTCCTACAATGAGCAGTTCTTC. Its translation is CASTTGGSSYNEQFF.